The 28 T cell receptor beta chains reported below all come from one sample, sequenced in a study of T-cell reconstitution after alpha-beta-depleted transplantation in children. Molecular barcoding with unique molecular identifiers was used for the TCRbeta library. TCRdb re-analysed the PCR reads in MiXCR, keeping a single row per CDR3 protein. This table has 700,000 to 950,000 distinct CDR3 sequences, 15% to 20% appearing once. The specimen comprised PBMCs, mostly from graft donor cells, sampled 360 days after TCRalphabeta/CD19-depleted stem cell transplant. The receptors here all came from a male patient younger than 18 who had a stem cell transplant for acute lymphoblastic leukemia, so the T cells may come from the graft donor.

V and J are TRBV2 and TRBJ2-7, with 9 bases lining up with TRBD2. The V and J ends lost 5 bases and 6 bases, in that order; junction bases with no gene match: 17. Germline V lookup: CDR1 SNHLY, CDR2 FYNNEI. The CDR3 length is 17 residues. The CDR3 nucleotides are TGTGCCAGCAGTCCCCGCTTACGTGGCGGGAGGGCCGTCGAGCAGTACTTC. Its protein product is CASSPRLRGGRAVEQYF.

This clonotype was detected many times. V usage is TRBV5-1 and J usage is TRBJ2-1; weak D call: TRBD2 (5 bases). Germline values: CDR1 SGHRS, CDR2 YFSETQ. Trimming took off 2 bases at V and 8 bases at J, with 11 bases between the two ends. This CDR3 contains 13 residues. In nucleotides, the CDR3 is TGCGCCAGCAGCTTTGAGGAGGAAGATGAGCAGTTCTTC. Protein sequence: CASSFEEEDEQFF.

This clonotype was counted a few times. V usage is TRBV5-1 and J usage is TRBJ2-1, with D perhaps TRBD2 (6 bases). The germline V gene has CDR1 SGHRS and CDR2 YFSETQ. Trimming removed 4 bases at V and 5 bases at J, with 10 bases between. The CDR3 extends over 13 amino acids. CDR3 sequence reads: CASSRLDNNEQFF. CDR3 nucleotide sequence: TGCGCCAGCAGCCGACTAGATAACAATGAGCAGTTCTTC.

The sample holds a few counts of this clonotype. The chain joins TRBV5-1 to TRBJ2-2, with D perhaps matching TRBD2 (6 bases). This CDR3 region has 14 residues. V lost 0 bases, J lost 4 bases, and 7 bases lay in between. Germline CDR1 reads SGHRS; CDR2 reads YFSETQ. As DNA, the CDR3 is TGCGCCAGCAGCTTGGACGGGAGCACCGGGGAGCTGTTTTTT. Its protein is CASSLDGSTGELFF.

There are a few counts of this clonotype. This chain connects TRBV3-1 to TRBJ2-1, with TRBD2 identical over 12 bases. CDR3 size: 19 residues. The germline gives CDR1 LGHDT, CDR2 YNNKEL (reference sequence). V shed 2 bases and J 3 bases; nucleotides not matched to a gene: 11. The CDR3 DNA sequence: TGTGCCAGCAGCCAAAAGGGGGCTAGCGGGAGGGCCGGCTACAATGAGCAGTTCTTC. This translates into CASSQKGASGRAGYNEQFF.

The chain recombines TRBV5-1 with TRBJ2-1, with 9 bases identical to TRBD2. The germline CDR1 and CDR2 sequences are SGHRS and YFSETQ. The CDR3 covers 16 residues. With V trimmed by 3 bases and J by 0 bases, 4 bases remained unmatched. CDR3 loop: CASSWGSGSSYNEQFF. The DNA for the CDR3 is TGCGCCAGCAGCTGGGGTAGCGGGAGCTCCTACAATGAGCAGTTCTTC.

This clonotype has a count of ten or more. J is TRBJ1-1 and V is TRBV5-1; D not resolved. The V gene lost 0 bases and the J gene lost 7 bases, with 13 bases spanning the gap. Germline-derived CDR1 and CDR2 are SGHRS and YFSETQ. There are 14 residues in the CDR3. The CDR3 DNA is TGCGCCAGCAGCTTGGCCCCAACCAAGGTTGAAGCTTTCTTT. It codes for CASSLAPTKVEAFF.

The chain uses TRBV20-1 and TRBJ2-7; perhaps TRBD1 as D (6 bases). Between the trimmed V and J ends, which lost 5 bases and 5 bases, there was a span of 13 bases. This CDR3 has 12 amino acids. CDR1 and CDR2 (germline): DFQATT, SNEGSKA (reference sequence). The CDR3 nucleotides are TGCAGTGCTGGGACAACTGCCCACGAGCAGTACTTC. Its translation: CSAGTTAHEQYF.

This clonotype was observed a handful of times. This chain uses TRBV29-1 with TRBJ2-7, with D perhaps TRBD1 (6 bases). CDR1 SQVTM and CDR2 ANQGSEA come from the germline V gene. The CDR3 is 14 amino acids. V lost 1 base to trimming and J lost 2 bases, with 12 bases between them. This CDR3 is CSVEVGRGTYEQYF. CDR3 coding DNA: TGCAGCGTTGAAGTTGGCAGGGGAACCTACGAGCAGTACTTC.

CDR3 region: CASSLSRQNYEQYF. DNA for the CDR3: TGCGCCAGCAGCTTGTCTAGGCAAAACTACGAGCAGTACTTC. The rearrangement uses TRBV5-1 and TRBJ2-7; no definite D call. The germline gives CDR1 SGHRS, CDR2 YFSETQ. This CDR3 contains 14 residues. V was shortened by 1 base and J by 3 bases, with 11 bases between the two germline ends.

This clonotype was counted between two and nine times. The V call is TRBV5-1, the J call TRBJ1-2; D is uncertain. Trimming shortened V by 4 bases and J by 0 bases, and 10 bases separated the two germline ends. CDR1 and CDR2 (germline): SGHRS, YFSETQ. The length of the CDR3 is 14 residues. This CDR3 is CASSPGSTNYGYTF. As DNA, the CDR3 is TGCGCCAGCAGCCCTGGGAGTACTAACTATGGCTACACCTTC.

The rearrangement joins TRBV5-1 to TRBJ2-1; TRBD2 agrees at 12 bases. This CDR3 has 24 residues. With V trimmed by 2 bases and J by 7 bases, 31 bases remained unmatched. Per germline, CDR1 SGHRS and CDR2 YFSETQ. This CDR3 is CASSFTRQGPAVVRPSGRDNEQFF. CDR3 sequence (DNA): TGCGCCAGCAGCTTTACCAGACAGGGGCCTGCTGTCGTTAGGCCTAGCGGGAGGGATAATGAGCAGTTCTTC.

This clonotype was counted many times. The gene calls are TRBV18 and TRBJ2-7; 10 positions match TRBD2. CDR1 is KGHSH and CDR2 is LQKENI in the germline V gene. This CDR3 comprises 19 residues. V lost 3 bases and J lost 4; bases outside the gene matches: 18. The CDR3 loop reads CASSPYGLAETSSLYEQYF. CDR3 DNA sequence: TGTGCCAGCTCACCTTACGGACTAGCGGAAACATCTTCCCTATACGAGCAGTACTTC.

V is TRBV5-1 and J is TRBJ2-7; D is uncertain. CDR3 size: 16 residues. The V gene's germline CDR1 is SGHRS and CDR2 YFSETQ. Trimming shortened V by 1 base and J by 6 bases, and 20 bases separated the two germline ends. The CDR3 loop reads CASSLTVATSLGEQYF. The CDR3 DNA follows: TGCGCCAGCAGCTTGACGGTTGCCACCTCATTGGGCGAGCAGTACTTC.

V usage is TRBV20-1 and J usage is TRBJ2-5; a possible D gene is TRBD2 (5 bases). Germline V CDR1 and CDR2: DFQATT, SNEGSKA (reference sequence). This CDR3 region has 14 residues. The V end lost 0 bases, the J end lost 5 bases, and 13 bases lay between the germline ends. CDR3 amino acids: CSARDPPSWETQYF. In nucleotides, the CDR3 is TGCAGTGCTAGAGATCCCCCTAGCTGGGAGACCCAGTACTTC.

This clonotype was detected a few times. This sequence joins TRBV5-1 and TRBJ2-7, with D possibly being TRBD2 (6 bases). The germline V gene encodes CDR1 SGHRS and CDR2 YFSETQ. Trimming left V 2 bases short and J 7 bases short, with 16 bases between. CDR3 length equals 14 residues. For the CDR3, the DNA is TGCGCCAGCAGCTTCCGGGAGATCTCCTCGGAGCAGTACTTC. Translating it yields CASSFREISSEQYF.

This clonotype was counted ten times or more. The CDR3 is CASSTRGDIQYF. The CDR3 DNA is TGCGCCAGCAGCACCAGGGGGGACATTCAGTACTTC. This chain links TRBV5-1 with TRBJ2-4; maybe TRBD1 (7 bases). The CDR3 runs 12 residues. The germline V and J ends were trimmed by 4 bases and 8 bases, with 10 bases remaining between them. Per germline, CDR1 SGHRS and CDR2 YFSETQ.

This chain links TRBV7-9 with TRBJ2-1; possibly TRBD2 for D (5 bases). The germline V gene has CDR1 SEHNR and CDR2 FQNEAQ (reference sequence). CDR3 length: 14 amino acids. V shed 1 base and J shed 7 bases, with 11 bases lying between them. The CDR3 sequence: CASSLGYGDNEQFF. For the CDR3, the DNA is TGTGCCAGCAGCTTAGGATACGGGGATAATGAGCAGTTCTTC.

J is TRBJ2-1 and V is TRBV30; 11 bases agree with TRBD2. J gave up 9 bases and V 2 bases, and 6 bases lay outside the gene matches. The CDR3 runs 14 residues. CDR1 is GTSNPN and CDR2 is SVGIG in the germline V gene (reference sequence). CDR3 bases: TGTGCCTGGAGTTGGGCTAGCGGGAGGAGTGAGCAGTTCTTC. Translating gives CAWSWASGRSEQFF.

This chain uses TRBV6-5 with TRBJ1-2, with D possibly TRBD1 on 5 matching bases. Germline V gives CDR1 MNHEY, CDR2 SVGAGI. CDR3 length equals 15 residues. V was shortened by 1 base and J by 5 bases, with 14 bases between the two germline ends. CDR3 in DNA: TGTGCCAGCAGTTACTTGGGACGCTCTGGGTATGGCTACACCTTC. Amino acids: CASSYLGRSGYGYTF.

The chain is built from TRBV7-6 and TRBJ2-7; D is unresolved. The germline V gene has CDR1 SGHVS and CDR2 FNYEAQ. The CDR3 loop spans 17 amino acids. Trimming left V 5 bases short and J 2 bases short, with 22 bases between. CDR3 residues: CASSPQAPKGTPYEQYF. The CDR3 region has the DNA TGTGCCAGCAGCCCCCAGGCCCCCAAAGGAACCCCCTACGAGCAGTACTTC.

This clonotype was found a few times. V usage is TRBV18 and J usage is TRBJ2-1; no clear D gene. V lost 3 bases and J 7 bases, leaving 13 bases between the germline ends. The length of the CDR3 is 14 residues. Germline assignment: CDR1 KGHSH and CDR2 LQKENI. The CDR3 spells CASSPFFSQNEQFF. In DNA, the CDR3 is TGTGCCAGCTCACCGTTTTTTTCCCAGAATGAGCAGTTCTTC.

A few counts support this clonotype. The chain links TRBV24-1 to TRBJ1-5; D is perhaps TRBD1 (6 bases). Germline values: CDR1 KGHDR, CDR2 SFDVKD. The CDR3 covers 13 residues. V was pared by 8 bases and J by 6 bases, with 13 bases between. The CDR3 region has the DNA TGTGCCACCACCGGAGGGGGGGGTCAGCCCCAGCATTTT. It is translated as CATTGGGGQPQHF.

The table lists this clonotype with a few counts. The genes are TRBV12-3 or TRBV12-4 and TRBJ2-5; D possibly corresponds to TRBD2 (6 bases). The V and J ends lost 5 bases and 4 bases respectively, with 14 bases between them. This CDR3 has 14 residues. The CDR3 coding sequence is TGTGCCAGCAGTAAGACTAGTTTTGGAGAGACCCAGTACTTC. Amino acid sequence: CASSKTSFGETQYF.

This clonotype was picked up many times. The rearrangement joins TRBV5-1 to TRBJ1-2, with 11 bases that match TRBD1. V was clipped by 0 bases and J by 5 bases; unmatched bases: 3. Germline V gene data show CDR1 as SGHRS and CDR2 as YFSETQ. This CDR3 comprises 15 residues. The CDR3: CASSLGTGGAYGYTF. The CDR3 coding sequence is TGCGCCAGCAGCTTGGGGACAGGGGGCGCATATGGCTACACCTTC.

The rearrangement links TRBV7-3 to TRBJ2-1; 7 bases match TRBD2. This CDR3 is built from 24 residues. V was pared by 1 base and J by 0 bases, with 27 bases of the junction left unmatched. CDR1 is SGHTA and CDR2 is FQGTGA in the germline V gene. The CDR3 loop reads CASSLKDRGSSTRELPSSYNEQFF. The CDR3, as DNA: TGTGCCAGCAGCTTAAAAGATCGGGGATCCTCGACGCGGGAGTTACCGAGCTCCTACAATGAGCAGTTCTTC.

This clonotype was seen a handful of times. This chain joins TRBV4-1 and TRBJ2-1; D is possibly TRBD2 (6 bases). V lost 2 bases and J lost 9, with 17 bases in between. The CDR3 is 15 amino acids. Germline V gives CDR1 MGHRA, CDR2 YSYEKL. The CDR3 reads CASSQPTSRGREQFF. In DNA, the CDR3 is TGCGCCAGCAGCCAACCGACTAGTCGGGGCCGTGAGCAGTTCTTC.

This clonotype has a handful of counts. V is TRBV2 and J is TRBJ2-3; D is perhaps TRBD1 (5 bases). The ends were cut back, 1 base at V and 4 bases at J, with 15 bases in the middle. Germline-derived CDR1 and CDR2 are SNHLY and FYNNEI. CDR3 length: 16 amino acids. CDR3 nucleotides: TGTGCCAGCAGTGAAGTGGCGCAGGGTATGGCAGATACGCAGTATTTT. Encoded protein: CASSEVAQGMADTQYF.